This T cell receptor (beta chain) was obtained from a study of cytomegalovirus exposure and HLA in healthy donors (dated by TCRdb to 2015 to 2018). Turning to the overall study: An earlier analysis of 587 of the donors reported approximately 300 Gb of sequence data and 117 million unique TCR beta sequences obtained from approximately 180 million T cells. Approximately 300 gigabases of sequencing data and around 85 million unique TCR sequences made up an early release that covered around 640 HLA-typed donors. Of the approximately 400 genotyped donors, 75% to 85% were placed in the genetic ancestry cluster associated with self-reported Caucasian donors. The study aimed to test whether cataloging public T cell receptors could reveal signatures of past pathogen exposure. Using immunosequencing, the study profiled T cell repertoires from roughly 650 subjects and related those repertoires to cytomegalovirus serostatus. In addition to the first cohort of several hundred subjects, a separate validation cohort of approximately 110 different subjects was used. The study combined high-throughput TCR immunosequencing, statistical association of individual TCRs with disease status, and machine learning to predict cytomegalovirus infection status. A later analysis re-analyzed previously published TCR beta repertoires from approximately 700 donors and added high-resolution HLA genotyping to study TCR occurrence patterns. Rather than using new phenotypic data, the later analysis identified candidate immune exposures from TCR beta sequences and from how often those sequences occurred across donors. In an earlier analysis of 587 of the donors, high-throughput TCR beta sequencing was used to judge whether each TCR beta V gene segment behaved as functional or pseudogenic. Alongside the repertoire data, information on donor age, sex, ethnicity and CMV serostatus was compiled. Genome-wide SNP genotypes for about three fifths of the 666 donors were used in a later genetic analysis, which treated that subset as a discovery cohort. All discovery cohort repertoires had been generated using a single sequencing platform. HLA typing included class I and class II loci at four-digit resolution. The number of typed donors differed by locus: about 620-630 for A, B, C, DRB1 and DQB1; approximately 520 for DQA1; approximately 600 for DPA1; and around 450 for DPB1. Five DR-DQ haplotypes were handled as single units for association and clustering because linkage in the cohort was strong. Across approximately 400 genotyped donors of the cohort, an average of roughly 250,000 unique TCR beta nucleotide sequences per donor were sequenced, and 15% to 20% of those sequences were non-productive.

Receptor libraries were prepared by the immunoSEQ multiplex PCR assay. A mixture of 60 forward primers for TCR Vbeta segments and 13 reverse primers for TCR Jbeta segments was used in the multiplex PCR. The CDR3 region of rearranged TCR beta genes was amplified from genomic DNA with a multiplex PCR assay. Amplified TCR beta libraries were sequenced as 87-base-pair reads on the Illumina HiSeq System. In the authors' own workflow: A later analysis counted about 80 million unique TCR beta chains across the 550 to 750 repertoires, and roughly 10 million of these chains were shared by at least two donors. To remove PCR and sequencing errors, raw reads were error-corrected and collapsed into unique sequences using a nearest-neighbor algorithm that merged closely related sequences. CDR3 sequences were aligned to IMGT reference sequences to assign V, D and J gene segments. Each retained sequence needed at least a six-nucleotide match to both a V gene segment and a J gene segment. A rearrangement was called productive if the CDR3 had no stop codons and remained in frame with V and J, and every other rearrangement was called non-productive. Following IMGT convention, CDR3 was defined as the stretch from the second conserved V-encoded cysteine to the conserved J-encoded phenylalanine. The earlier analysis of about 640 of the donors excluded any sequence lacking an unambiguous match to a single V gene segment. In an earlier analysis of several hundred of the donors, a V segment was called functional when productive rearrangements were above 56.7%, and segregating when the standard deviation between donors exceeded 5%. A statistical classification framework was built to diagnose cytomegalovirus status from the catalog of TCR beta chain sequences. In a later analysis, TCR nucleotide sequences were compared against IMGT/GENE-DB human TR gene sequences so that V and J genes could be assigned. A later analysis assigned CDR3 sequences and most-parsimonious VDJ recombination scenarios with the TCRdist pipeline. A later analysis defined each TCR beta chain by its CDR3 amino acid sequence plus V-gene family, and excluded reads lacking a unique V-gene family. To address suspected cross-contamination and a sequencing artifact, a later analysis removed roughly 640 highly shared, low-generation-probability nucleotide sequences. In a later analysis, a clonal expansion index was calculated for each public chain from normalized within-repertoire ranks of inferred template counts. In a later analysis, generation probabilities were computed using a VDJ recombination model fitted to out-of-frame rearrangements, and the results were checked against IGoR. Hypergeometric tests were used in a later analysis to score TCR-TCR, TCR-HLA and TCR-CMV co-occurrence, with a repertoire-size bias correction applied to the TCR pairs. To estimate false discovery rates, a later analysis permuted the HLA or CMV assignments 20 times. A later analysis grouped co-occurring TCRs with DBSCAN, adding TCRdist sequence similarity when clustering within HLA-allele-positive subsets. Repertoires with fewer than 30,000 or more than 120,000 public chains, plus five repertoires with anomalous nucleotide sharing, were excluded from co-occurrence clustering. TCRdb provides this immuneACCESS table in a form limited to in-frame rearrangements. Some clones are lacking; in checked studies, under half of them reflect an unresolved V gene, and why the rest are absent is not known. V and J calls plus clone size are reproduced from that table; the DNA served to infer D and trimming. The sample table shows some 190,000 clones, and over 75% are seen once. More than 1.5% of the sample is held by the ten biggest clonotypes.

From a lookup of the germline V gene, CDR1 and CDR2 are SQVTM and ANQGSEA. The cysteine opens and the phenylalanine closes a CDR3 of 14 amino acids. The entry retains the CDR3 DNA only, 42 bases that are in frame from base 1. The germline ends are 9 bases apart after V is trimmed by 0 bases and J by 1 base. Concerning this clone itself: There is no known antigen for this receptor. No base-level quality is on record; no much larger clone is a single base apart.

The cohort comprised approximately 700 healthy bone marrow donors. All cohort members were sampled while nominally healthy, although unrecorded immune exposures were likely present. The donor was CMV seronegative and was included in the group of 352 seronegative cohort members. Each donor provided a peripheral blood sample, and peripheral blood mononuclear cells were used for TCR beta sequencing. The Qiagen DNeasy Blood Extraction Kit was used to extract genomic DNA from the blood cell samples. General conclusions and limits of the study: A further reported finding was that TCR beta sequences accurately predicted the HLA-A and HLA-B alleles for most subjects in the first cohort. Some IMGT-functional V segments, including TRBV6-2 and TRBV6-3, could not be distinguished by the 87-base-pair reads and were therefore excluded. It was suggested by the authors that the approach could potentially be generalized to other disease states and immunological phenotypes. In a later analysis, TCR association rates were found to vary across HLA loci, with the most associated TCRs seen for DRB1 alleles and the fewest for HLA-C alleles. The presence/absence analyses assumed that sequencing depth was roughly uniform across donors, and that assumption may not be true. In a later analysis, HLA-associated TCR beta chains were found to be more clonally expanded and to have lower generation probabilities than equally common non-associated chains. In a later genetic analysis, a missense DCLRE1C variant was associated with V-gene and J-gene trimming of TCR beta chains, and the association was replicated in an independent cohort. According to a later analysis, most CMV-associated TCR beta chains appeared to be HLA-restricted, and the HLA associations seemed to be driven largely by CMV exposure. HLA typing was unavailable for some donors at each locus, so association tests used only the typed subset. Immune exposure information for the cohort was limited to CMV serostatus. In vitro tests confirmed that a few of the cytomegalovirus-associated TCR beta chains recognize cytomegalovirus antigens. A later genetic analysis reported fewer N-insertions in productive TCRs among donors in an Asian-associated ancestry cluster than the roughly 700-donor mean. A later analysis associated about 17,000 TCR beta sequences with specific HLA alleles at a false discovery rate of 0.05. Because counts were too low, fewer than 20 rarely observed V segments, including chromosome 9 orphons, were excluded from the earlier analysis of some 540 of the donors. Linkage disequilibrium might explain the correlated functional status among segregating V segments, but an unknown experimental factor could not be ruled out. The study gave a list of 150 to 200 TCR beta chains associated with cytomegalovirus. A group of highly shared sequence variants was considered likely to be a technical artifact of the sequencing pipeline. Across donors, most TCR sequences were observed very rarely, whereas some public TCRs were present in many individuals. In a later analysis, several top co-occurrence clusters were reported to appear linked to parvovirus B19, influenza, CMV and Epstein-Barr virus. Only TCR beta chains were sequenced in this cohort, and the absence of alpha or paired-chain data limited detectable features. Broadly in line with IMGT annotations, most TCR beta V segments showed up in productive rearrangements about 90% or about 30% of the time in an earlier analysis of 450 to 750 of the donors. The classifier was reported to diagnose cytomegalovirus status with high specificity and sensitivity in both the original cohort and the validation cohort. Strong co-occurrence of HLA alleles, especially DR and DQ, made assigning TCR associations to individual alleles difficult.

This TCR was recovered from a man between 18 and 29 years old in good health and CMV-seronegative. The rearrangement joined TRBV29-1 to TRBJ1-2; a tentative D call is TRBD1 (5 bases match). The material sequenced was PBMCs. The nucleotide sequence reads TGCAGCGTTGAAGATACGGGACTTAACTATGGCTACACCTTC. This translates into CSVEDTGLNYGYTF.